This is a list of T cell receptor beta chains from one sample in a study of blood T cell repertoires in COVID-19. The protocol was immunoSEQ multiplex PCR, while the TCRdb copy is restricted to in-frame clones and leaves out a portion. The top ten clones hold about 6.3% of a sample with roughly 250,000 clones, about 90% of them seen once. The sample was PBMCs or T cells enriched from blood (not recorded which). The receptors shown here come from a woman in her twenties or thirties with acute COVID-19. CDR3s include the opening cysteine and the closing phenylalanine or tryptophan. D genes are given only for firm matches. Not every row has a clone size; where given, it reads once, few, many or a size class.

length	J	V	D	size	DNA	CDR3
12	TRBJ1-2	TRBV28	-	-	TGTGCCAGCACCTTGAACAGGGATGGCTACACCTTC	CASTLNRDGYTF
14	TRBJ1-1	TRBV18	-	-	TGTGCCAGCTCACCGGAGCTCATGAACACTGAAGCTTTCTTT	CASSPELMNTEAFF
11	TRBJ1-2	TRBV12-3/TRBV12-4	-	-	TGTGCCAGCAGTTTAACAGGGAGCTACACCTTC	CASSLTGSYTF
16	TRBJ2-7	TRBV3-1/TRBV3-2	TRBD2	-	TGTGCCAGCAGCCCCGCGAAGGGACTAGCCTTTTGCGAGCAGTACTTC	CASSPAKGLAFCEQYF
15	TRBJ1-2	TRBV28	-	-	TGTGCCAGCAGTCCCGTAGCCGAAGGCCCTTTCGGCTACACCTTC	CASSPVAEGPFGYTF
16	TRBJ1-5	TRBV18	TRBD1	-	TGTGCCAGCTCACCTACCGGGACAGGGGGCAATCAGCCCCAGCATTTT	CASSPTGTGGNQPQHF
12	TRBJ2-1	TRBV3-1/TRBV3-2	-	-	TGTGCCAGCAGCCATGGGGACGGGGGTGAGGTCTTC	CASSHGDGGEVF
13	TRBJ1-1	TRBV7-9	-	-	TGTGCCAGCAGCCCCAACTCGAACACTGAAGCTTTCTTT	CASSPNSNTEAFF
15	TRBJ2-7	TRBV9	-	-	TGTGCCAGCAGCCCGTGGGACAATCACCGGAACGAGCAGTACTTC	CASSPWDNHRNEQYF
13	TRBJ2-7	TRBV30	-	-	TGTGCCTGGAGTGTAAGCTCAAACTACGAGCAGTACTTC	CAWSVSSNYEQYF
17	TRBJ2-6	TRBV5-1	-	-	TGCGCCAGCAGCCTCGCCCTACAGGTTGCCGGGGCCAACGTCCTGACTTTC	CASSLALQVAGANVLTF
16	TRBJ2-2	TRBV18	TRBD1	-	TGTGCCAGCTCACCGTTGACAGGGGGTTACACCGGGGAGCTGTTTTTT	CASSPLTGGYTGELFF
15	TRBJ1-4	TRBV7-2	TRBD1	-	TGTGCCAGCAGCTTTCACAGGGGGCCTAATGAAAAACTGTTTTTT	CASSFHRGPNEKLFF
13	TRBJ1-2	TRBV18	TRBD1	-	TGTGCCAGCTCAACAGACAGGGTTAGTGGCTACACCTTC	CASSTDRVSGYTF
14	TRBJ2-2	TRBV2	TRBD1	-	TGTGCCAGCAGTGGGGACAGAAGCACCGGGGAGCTGTTTTTT	CASSGDRSTGELFF
14	TRBJ2-5	TRBV11-3	-	-	TGTGCCAGCAGTTTCAGGGGCGGCCAAGAGACCCAGTACTTC	CASSFRGGQETQYF
12	TRBJ1-1	TRBV29-1	TRBD1	-	TGCAGCGTAAGGACAGGGAACACTGAAGCTTTCTTT	CSVRTGNTEAFF
16	TRBJ1-5	TRBV2	-	-	TGTGCCAGCAGTGAAGGGGGCAGGGTTACAAATCAGCCCCAGCATTTT	CASSEGGRVTNQPQHF
16	TRBJ1-5	TRBV4-2	-	-	TGTGCCAGCAGCCAAGAGGGGGCCCCAGGCAATCAGCCCCAGCATTTT	CASSQEGAPGNQPQHF
17	TRBJ2-3	TRBV3-1/TRBV3-2	-	-	TGTGCCAGCAGCCAAGAACTGTATCGGCAGGGTGAAGATACGCAGTATTTT	CASSQELYRQGEDTQYF
15	TRBJ2-7	TRBV28	-	-	TGTGCCAGCAGGGCTGTGGGGGGTTGGTCCTACGAGCAGTACTTC	CASRAVGGWSYEQYF
15	TRBJ2-7	TRBV2	TRBD2	-	TGTGCCAGCAGGGGACTAGCGGGGGGCTCCTACGAGCAGTACTTC	CASRGLAGGSYEQYF
18	TRBJ2-4	TRBV6-2/TRBV6-3	TRBD1	once	TGTGCCAGCAGTTACCTACCGAGGGGGCAGCTAGCCAAAAACATTCAGTACTTC	CASSYLPRGQLAKNIQYF
15	TRBJ2-1	TRBV29-1	TRBD1	-	TGCAGCGTCGAAACAGGGACAGGGGTCGGCAATGAGCAGTTCTTC	CSVETGTGVGNEQFF
14	TRBJ1-2	TRBV28	-	-	TGTGCCAGCAAGCCCCGAGGCGGGGAGGGTGGCTACACCTTC	CASKPRGGEGGYTF
17	TRBJ2-1	TRBV11-2	TRBD2	-	TGTGCCAGCAGCTCCTCGGTGATAGCGGGGTCCTACAATGAGCAGTTCTTC	CASSSSVIAGSYNEQFF
14	TRBJ1-1	TRBV7-9	-	few	TGTGCCAGCAGCTTGGCAGGAGGGTGGACTGAAGCTTTCTTT	CASSLAGGWTEAFF
14	TRBJ1-6	TRBV5-1	-	-	TGCGCCAGCAGCGAACAGGGCTTTAATTCACCCCTCCACTTT	CASSEQGFNSPLHF
16	TRBJ1-5	TRBV2	-	few	TGTGCCAGCAGTGATAGGGCGGGGGCCAGCAATCAGCCCCAGCATTTT	CASSDRAGASNQPQHF
16	TRBJ2-7	TRBV7-6	-	once	TGTGCCAGCAGCTTAAATGAGGGGGTAAATGGGTACGAGCAGTACTTC	CASSLNEGVNGYEQYF
15	TRBJ1-4	TRBV6-5	-	-	TGTGCCAGCAGTCCCGGAGCAGCCCTTAATGAAAAACTGTTTTTT	CASSPGAALNEKLFF
15	TRBJ1-5	TRBV28	-	-	TGTGCCAGCAGTTTAATCGGGGGGACCTATCAGCCCCAGCATTTT	CASSLIGGTYQPQHF
14	TRBJ1-2	TRBV18	-	-	TGTGCCAGCGTCGGGGTCGCAGCCTCCTATGGCTACACCTTC	CASVGVAASYGYTF
14	TRBJ2-7	TRBV19	TRBD2	-	TGTGCCAGTAAGTCAGCGGGGGTAACCTACGAGCAGTACTTC	CASKSAGVTYEQYF
13	TRBJ2-5	TRBV5-6	TRBD1	-	TGTGCCAGCAGCGGGACAGGGGCAGAGACCCAGTACTTC	CASSGTGAETQYF
21	TRBJ1-1	TRBV5-1	TRBD1	-	TGCGCCAGCAGCTTGGCTTTGTTTTTTAGACATAGGGAGACAGGGAGCACTGAAGCTTTCTTT	CASSLALFFRHRETGSTEAFF
15	TRBJ2-5	TRBV6-5	TRBD2	few	TGTGCCAGCACTCTAGGGCTAGCGGAGGGGGAGACCCAGTACTTC	CASTLGLAEGETQYF
13	TRBJ2-3	TRBV11-3	-	-	TGTGCCAGCAGCTTAGGTCCTAGAGATACGCAGTATTTT	CASSLGPRDTQYF
13	TRBJ2-1	TRBV3-1/TRBV3-2	-	-	TGTGCCAGCAGCCAAGATCGAGAGGGCAGGCAGTTCTTC	CASSQDREGRQFF
16	TRBJ1-3	TRBV5-1	-	-	TGCGCCAGCAGCTTGGTTCCGGCTTCAGGTGGAAACACCATATATTTT	CASSLVPASGGNTIYF
19	TRBJ2-3	TRBV2	TRBD2	-	TGTGCCAGCAGTGGGGGACTAGCGGGGGGTTACACTAGCACAGATACGCAGTATTTT	CASSGGLAGGYTSTDTQYF
18	TRBJ1-6	TRBV5-1	TRBD1	-	TGCGCCAGCAGCTTATTGGAACAGGGGGCCGCATATAATTCACCCCTCCACTTT	CASSLLEQGAAYNSPLHF
16	TRBJ2-3	TRBV27	TRBD1	-	TGTGCCAGCAGTCTACAGGGGGTACGGGGGACAGATACGCAGTATTTT	CASSLQGVRGTDTQYF
13	TRBJ1-2	TRBV6-5	TRBD1	-	TGTGCCAGTAACAGGGGGCGCGGCTATGGCTACACCTTC	CASNRGRGYGYTF
15	TRBJ1-1	TRBV29-1	-	once	TGCAGCGTCCCAAGGGGGGGGCCCATGAACACTGAAGCTTTCTTT	CSVPRGGPMNTEAFF
15	TRBJ2-3	TRBV19	TRBD2	-	TGTGCCAGTAGTCGACTAGCGGCTAGCACAGATACGCAGTATTTT	CASSRLAASTDTQYF
15	TRBJ2-1	TRBV3-1/TRBV3-2	TRBD2	-	TGTGCCAGCAGCCTCGGGAGGGGAGACTACAATGAGCAGTTCTTC	CASSLGRGDYNEQFF
13	TRBJ1-3	TRBV28	-	-	TGTGCCAGCAAAATGGGAGCCGGAAACACCATATATTTT	CASKMGAGNTIYF
15	TRBJ1-2	TRBV5-4	-	once	TGTGCCAGCAGCTTGAAGCTGGGGGCGAGGGGTGGCTACACCTTC	CASSLKLGARGGYTF
15	TRBJ1-2	TRBV5-4	-	once	TGTGCCAGCAGCTTGGACCACGGACAGAACTATGGCTACACCTTC	CASSLDHGQNYGYTF
19	TRBJ1-5	TRBV19	TRBD1	once	TGTGCCAGTAGTATAGAGGAGACAGGGATAGGCTATAGCAATCAGCCCCAGCATTTT	CASSIEETGIGYSNQPQHF
13	TRBJ2-1	TRBV29-1	-	-	TGCAGCGTTGAGGAGAGCTCCTACAATGAGCAGTTCTTC	CSVEESSYNEQFF
14	TRBJ2-3	TRBV27	TRBD1	-	TGTGCCAGCAGTTTACTAGGGGGCGCAGATACGCAGTATTTT	CASSLLGGADTQYF
11	TRBJ1-1	TRBV19	TRBD1	-	TGTGCCAGTAGTAGACAGGGACGGGCTTTCTTT	CASSRQGRAFF
15	TRBJ2-7	TRBV7-2	-	-	TGTGCCAGCAGCTTAGTTGGCGGAGTTGAATACGAGCAGTACTTC	CASSLVGGVEYEQYF
15	TRBJ2-6	TRBV27	TRBD1	-	TGTGCCAGCATCACAGGGGCGGAAGGGGCCAACGTCCTGACTTTC	CASITGAEGANVLTF
14	TRBJ1-6	TRBV3-1/TRBV3-2	-	-	TGTGCCAGCACCCCTGGGGCCGGGGGTTCACCCCTCCACTTT	CASTPGAGGSPLHF